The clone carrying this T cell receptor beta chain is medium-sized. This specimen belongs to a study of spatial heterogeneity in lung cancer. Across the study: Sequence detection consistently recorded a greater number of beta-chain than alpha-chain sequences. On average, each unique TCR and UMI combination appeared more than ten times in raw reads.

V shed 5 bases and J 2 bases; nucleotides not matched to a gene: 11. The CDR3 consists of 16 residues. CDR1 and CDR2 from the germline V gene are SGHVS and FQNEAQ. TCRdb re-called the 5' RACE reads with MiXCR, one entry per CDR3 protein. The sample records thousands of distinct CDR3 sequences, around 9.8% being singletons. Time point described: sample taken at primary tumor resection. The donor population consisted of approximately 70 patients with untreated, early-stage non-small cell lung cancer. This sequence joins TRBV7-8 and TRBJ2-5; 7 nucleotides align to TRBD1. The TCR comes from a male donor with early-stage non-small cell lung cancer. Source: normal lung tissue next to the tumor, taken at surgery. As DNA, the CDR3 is TGTGCCAGCAGCGCACTCCCGACAGGGCCACAAGAGACCCAGTACTTC. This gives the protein CASSALPTGPQETQYF.